Presented here are 15 T cell receptor beta chains from one specimen sequenced in a study of blood T cell repertoires in COVID-19. The data were produced by immunoSEQ multiplex PCR, yet TCRdb's version contains in-frame clones alone and is incomplete. The sample lists 390,000 or so clones; about 83% were seen once. Sequences were obtained from PBMCs or T cells enriched from blood (not recorded which). The receptors originated from a woman in her fifties or sixties who had recovered from COVID-19.

The rearrangement links TRBV5-1 to TRBJ2-1, with D possibly being TRBD2 (5 bases). The length of the CDR3 is 15 residues. V lost 6 bases and J 4 bases, leaving 17 bases between the germline ends. The V gene's germline CDR1 is SGHRS and CDR2 YFSETQ. DNA of the CDR3: TGCGCCAGCACCGCAGAGGGCCACGGTTACAATGAGCAGTTCTTC. Translated: CASTAEGHGYNEQFF.

The chain combines TRBV9 with TRBJ2-1, with 7 bases that match TRBD1. The CDR3 sequence is 13 residues long. Per the germline V gene, CDR1 is SGDLS and CDR2 is YYNGEE. V trimming: 3 bases; J trimming: 8 bases; junction bases outside the gene matches: 5. CDR3 protein: CASSGRTGDEQFF. The CDR3 nucleotides read TGTGCCAGCAGCGGGAGAACAGGGGATGAGCAGTTCTTC.

The V gene is TRBV29-1, the J gene TRBJ1-1, with TRBD1 as a possible D gene (5 bases). Trimming left V 2 bases short and J 6 bases short, with 16 bases between. Germline V gives CDR1 SQVTM, CDR2 ANQGSEA. The CDR3 spans 14 residues. Here the CDR3 DNA reads TGCAGCGTTGAATCGGCTCAGGGATTCCCTGAAGCTTTCTTT. It yields the protein CSVESAQGFPEAFF.

This chain uses TRBV30 with TRBJ1-6; 8 bases agree with TRBD1. The length of the CDR3 is 13 residues. The germline V gene encodes CDR1 GTSNPN and CDR2 SVGIG (reference sequence). After removal of 5 bases from V and 10 bases from J, the junction contained 7 bases not matched to a gene. CDR3 DNA sequence: TGTGCCTGGGAGGGACAGGCCGGGTCACCCCTCCACTTT. Translating gives CAWEGQAGSPLHF. Using reference TRBV30 and TRBJ1-6 for the parts outside the CDR3, the full variable domain is SQTIHQWPATLVQPVGSPLSLECTVEGTSNPNLYWYRQAAGRGLQLLFYSVGIGQISSEVPQNLSASRPQDRQFILSSKKLLLSDSGFYLCAWEGQAGSPLHFGNGTRLTVT.

This sequence joins TRBV19 and TRBJ1-5; tentative D call: TRBD1 (6 bases). CDR3 length: 17 amino acids. Between the trimmed V and J ends, which lost 3 bases and 6 bases, there was a span of 21 bases. Germline CDR1 and CDR2: LNHDA and SQIVND (reference sequence). Written as DNA, the CDR3 is TGTGCCAGTAGTATCCCCCAGGGGATCGTAGGCTTTCAGCCCCAGCATTTT. It codes for CASSIPQGIVGFQPQHF. The full variable domain, rest sourced from reference TRBV19 and TRBJ1-5, is DGGITQSPKYLFRKEGQNVTLSCEQNLNHDAMYWYRQDPGQGLRLIYYSQIVNDFQKGDIAEGYSVSREKKESFPLTVTSAQKNPTAFYLCASSIPQGIVGFQPQHFGDGTRLSIL.

The chain carries TRBV10-3 and TRBJ2-1; TRBD2 matches 7 bases. Per the germline V gene, CDR1 is ENHRY and CDR2 is SYGVKD. The CDR3 extends over 13 amino acids. V lost 3 bases, J lost 10 bases, and 6 bases stayed unmatched. The CDR3 reads CAISDGGWEEQFF. The CDR3 region has the DNA TGTGCCATCAGTGACGGGGGGTGGGAAGAGCAGTTCTTC.

The chain combines TRBV5-1 with TRBJ1-2, with 12 bases matching TRBD1. Germline V gene lookup returns CDR1 SGHRS and CDR2 YFSETQ. The CDR3 loop spans 17 amino acids. Trimming removed 4 bases from V and 4 bases from J; junction bases left unmatched: 11. The CDR3 DNA sequence: TGCGCCAGCAGCGTCATCTCCGGGACAGGGGGCCGCTATGGCTACACCTTC. Its protein is CASSVISGTGGRYGYTF.

The chain joins TRBV2 to TRBJ1-2; D remains unclear. V shed 1 base and J shed 5 bases, with 17 bases lying between them. Germline CDR1 is SNHLY and CDR2 is FYNNEI. This CDR3 has 16 residues. CDR3 bases: TGTGCCAGCAGTGAAGGATGGTTATTGGCGGATTATGGCTACACCTTC. Translating it yields CASSEGWLLADYGYTF.

This chain links TRBV5-1 with TRBJ2-3; perhaps TRBD2 as D (5 bases). The CDR3 has 15 residues. The germline V gene has CDR1 SGHRS and CDR2 YFSETQ. V lost 0 bases and J lost 2, with 10 bases in between. The DNA for the CDR3 is TGCGCCAGCAGCTTGGCCTTAGACTACACAGATACGCAGTATTTT. Its translation: CASSLALDYTDTQYF.

This clone has only a few counts. V gene TRBV10-1 combines with J gene TRBJ1-3; no firm D call. The V end was cut by 2 bases, the J end by 0 bases, with 5 bases between. The CDR3 sequence is 14 residues long. Per the germline V gene, CDR1 is WNHNN and CDR2 is SYGVQD (reference sequence). CDR3 DNA: TGCGCCAGCAGTGAGACAGCCTCTGGAAACACCATATATTTT. Protein: CASSETASGNTIYF.

This chain links TRBV4-1 with TRBJ1-6; 7 nucleotides match TRBD1. V gave up 1 base and J gave up 0 bases; unmatched junction bases: 9. This CDR3 comprises 19 residues. Germline-derived CDR1 and CDR2 are MGHRA and YSYEKL. The CDR3 reads CASSQGGIRGSSYNSPLHF. The CDR3 coding sequence is TGCGCCAGCAGCCAAGGGGGTATCAGGGGGAGCTCCTATAATTCACCCCTCCACTTT.

The chain links TRBV4-1 to TRBJ1-3, with 10 positions matching TRBD1. Germline V CDR1 and CDR2: MGHRA, YSYEKL. V shed 3 bases and J 2 bases; nucleotides not matched to a gene: 10. The CDR3 runs to 18 residues. The CDR3 coding sequence is TGCGCCAGCAGCCAGGCTTTCAGGGGGACAGGGGCTGGAAACACCATATATTTT. Encoded protein: CASSQAFRGTGAGNTIYF.

The rearrangement joins TRBV20-1 to TRBJ2-7; D unresolved. The germline V gene encodes CDR1 DFQATT and CDR2 SNEGSKA (reference sequence). The V end was cut by 6 bases, the J end by 0 bases, with 6 bases between. This CDR3 has 11 amino acids. CDR3 residues: CSARFSYEQYF. In DNA form, the CDR3 reads TGCAGTGCCCGGTTCTCCTACGAGCAGTACTTC.

This chain joins TRBV4-2 and TRBJ1-5; no clear D gene. V lost 1 base, J lost 0 bases, and 16 bases lay in between. Germline CDR1 is LGHNA and CDR2 is YNFKEQ. The CDR3 has 18 amino acids. Here the CDR3 DNA reads TGTGCCAGCAGCCAAGGCGTGAACGCCCGGTATAGCAATCAGCCCCAGCATTTT. Its protein is CASSQGVNARYSNQPQHF.

This clone has only a few counts. Here the CDR3 DNA reads TGTGCCACCAGTGCCCCGGGAAACGAGCAGTACTTC. It yields the protein CATSAPGNEQYF. The chain employs TRBV24-1 and TRBJ2-7, with TRBD2 as a possible D gene (5 bases). The CDR3 length is 12 residues. Germline assignment: CDR1 KGHDR and CDR2 SFDVKD. Between the trimmed V and J ends, which lost 5 bases and 5 bases, there was a span of 9 bases.